This T cell receptor (beta chain) is from a study of cytomegalovirus exposure and HLA in healthy donors. About the study: An earlier analysis identified more than 90 million unique TCR beta sequences in 150 million to 200 million T cells. The study, taken as a whole, reports: Among TCR beta chains, those listed as cytomegalovirus-associated numbered around 160. Several of the most significant clusters were apparently associated with common viral pathogens in a later analysis. TCR beta chain V- and J-gene trimming was linked, in a later analysis, to a missense variant in DCLRE1C.

To note about this clone: Its antigen remains unidentified.

The CDR3 length is 14 residues. The ends lost 5 bases at V and 5 bases at J; junction bases unmatched: 6. The germline V gene encodes CDR1 SGHNT and CDR2 YENEEA. 13 Jbeta primers and 60 Vbeta primers were used for the PCR. The protocol was immunoSEQ multiplex PCR, while the TCRdb copy is restricted to in-frame clones and leaves out a portion. The sample includes 160,000 or so clones, over 80% of them seen just once. Sequences were obtained from PBMCs. The origin of this receptor is a male donor in good health and CMV-seropositive. V is TRBV11-3 and J is TRBJ2-5; 9 bases align to TRBD1. CDR3 nucleotides: TGTGCCAGCAGCCCGGGACAGGGCCGGGAGACCCAGTACTTC. Protein product: CASSPGQGRETQYF.